This record looks at one T cell receptor (beta chain) sequence and its context. Its antigen is not yet known. At one boundary the junction diverges from the germline segment, which might be a read error. This specimen comes from a study of siplizumab effects on memory and regulatory T cells (dated by TCRdb to 2018 to 2020). The study in broad terms: The study looked at the effect of siplizumab, an anti-CD2 antibody, on alloreactive T-cell subsets in allogeneic mixed lymphocyte reactions made from human PBMCs. Beyond this particular receptor, the publication reports: Whether proliferating Tregs from siplizumab cultures actually had suppressive function was not functionally confirmed. For roughly 80-95% of proliferating CD4+ or CD8+ clones, no naive or memory phenotype could be assigned. Because sequences below about 10^-5 frequency were poorly captured, only a minor fraction of alloreactive clones could be mapped to unstimulated subsets. In reactions with siplizumab, an average of about 75% of mappable alloreactive CD4+ clones were Treg-derived, compared with 25% to 30% in control reactions. Unstimulated naive T cells appeared to be more diverse than memory T cells, and naive cells seemed to make a substantial contribution to the alloresponse. Siplizumab significantly lowered the cumulative frequency of alloreactive sequences that could be traced to unstimulated CD4+ memory T cells.

The CDR3 goes from the cysteine to the phenylalanine over 16 residues. Just the 48-base CDR3 DNA is kept, in frame starting at base 1. In the germline V gene (reference sequence), CDR1 corresponds to SSHAT and CDR2 to FNYEAQ. Library prep was done by the immunoSEQ multiplex PCR assay. The deep sequencing platform assayed 80,000 to 100,000 TCR templates per sample. Genomic DNA extracted from sorted T cells was the material used for TCRbeta CDR3 sequencing. Regarding the original processing steps: Clonal analysis of TCRbeta CDR3 data was done in the R programming language. Alloreactive CD4+ and CD8+ clones were identified by comparing unstimulated samples to CFSE-low samples taken after the reaction. Alloreactive CD4+ clones were assigned to regulatory or non-regulatory origin by matching sequences to sorted unstimulated Treg and non-Treg repertoires. TCRdb holds this immuneACCESS table with in-frame rearrangements only. Some clones are missing; in checked studies, unresolved V genes explain under half, and the rest has no known cause. The V and J calls and clone size come from that table; D and trimming were worked out from the DNA. The sample table contains around 100,000 clones; only one count was recorded for 91% of them. The ten top clones hold about 2.4% of the sample.

TCRbeta CDR3 sequencing was performed on sorted unstimulated T cells and on proliferating T cells recovered from mixed lymphocyte reactions. Fresh whole blood from around eleven HLA-typed healthy donors served as the source for isolating PBMCs. Material for sequencing was CD4+ T cells sorted from blood. This sequence was found in a human donor in good health. Some clones in this sample may be carry-over from other donors' samples. The sequence joins TRBV7-7 to TRBJ2-5; TRBD2 is a possible D gene, resting on 5 matching bases. The CDR3 here reads CASSLGGRRWRETQYF. The DNA sequence is TGTGCTAGCAGCCTAGGCGGTCGGCGGTGGAGGGAGACCCAGTACTTC.